This record covers a single TCR beta chain. Per germline, CDR1 SGHKS and CDR2 YYEKEE (reference sequence). V lost 3 bases and J 4 bases, leaving 13 bases between the germline ends. The CDR3 is 14 amino acids. This specimen comes from a study of control samples from healthy donors and cancer patients. The data were produced by immunoSEQ multiplex PCR, yet TCRdb's version contains in-frame clones alone and is incomplete. The sample carries around 76,000 clones, 75% to 90% recorded once. This clonotype originated in a woman aged 45-65 years with colorectal cancer. V and J are TRBV5-5 and TRBJ1-2; tentatively, D is TRBD1 (5 bases). The specimen sequenced was PBMCs. CDR3 protein: CASSSSEGRYGYTF. For the CDR3, the DNA is TGTGCCAGCAGCTCATCAGAGGGGCGCTATGGCTACACCTTC.